These 26 T cell receptor beta chains were sequenced from one sample in a study of cytomegalovirus exposure and HLA in healthy donors. It was with 60 Vbeta and 13 Jbeta primers that the PCR ran. TCRdb keeps only in-frame clones here, not all; method: immunoSEQ multiplex PCR. The repertoire consists of about 150,000 clones, with around 83% occurring once and the leading ten covering approximately 2.5%. The sample was PBMCs. The receptor source for this set is a young woman in good health and CMV-seronegative.

The chain employs TRBV7-2 and TRBJ2-5, with 8 bases matching TRBD2. This CDR3 is built from 15 residues. V was pared by 4 bases and J by 5 bases, with 9 bases of the junction left unmatched. Germline CDR1 is SGHTA and CDR2 is FQGNSA. CDR3 region: CASSSTSGSWETQYF. The DNA for the CDR3 is TGTGCCAGCAGCTCGACAAGCGGGAGTTGGGAGACCCAGTACTTC.

The chain combines TRBV2 with TRBJ1-2, with D uncertain. The CDR3 totals 14 residues. CDR1 is SNHLY, CDR2 FYNNEI, per germline. The V end lost 4 bases, the J end lost 9 bases, and 18 bases lay between the germline ends. CDR3 in DNA: TGTGCCAGCAGTGTTAGCTCACCCGTGCGTCGCTACACCTTC. Its translation is CASSVSSPVRRYTF.

This clone has just one count. Other nucleotide sequences from this sample produce the same CDR3. This chain connects TRBV4-3 to TRBJ2-5; tentatively, D is TRBD2 (6 bases). Germline V gives CDR1 LGHNA, CDR2 YSLEER. The V and J ends lost 1 base and 5 bases respectively, with 11 bases between them. The CDR3 has 14 amino acids. The CDR3 DNA reads as TGCGCCAGCAGCCAAGGGCAGGGAGGCGAGACCCAGTACTTC. Residues: CASSQGQGGETQYF.

The gene calls are TRBV6-6 and TRBJ2-5; D unclear. The CDR3 has 14 amino acids. V was clipped by 1 base and J by 5 bases, with 11 bases between them. The V gene's germline CDR1 is MNHNY and CDR2 SVGAGI (reference sequence). CDR3 sequence: CASSYLNLRETQYF. CDR3 sequence (DNA): TGTGCCAGCAGTTACTTAAACCTCCGGGAGACCCAGTACTTC.

This chain joins TRBV6-6 and TRBJ1-3, with 7 bases matching TRBD1. Germline lookup yields CDR1 MNHNY and CDR2 SVGAGI (reference sequence). CDR3 size: 15 residues. V lost 5 bases to trimming and J lost 6 bases; unmatched junction nucleotides: 10. CDR3 region: CASSHPRTGLNTIYF. The CDR3, as DNA: TGTGCCAGCAGTCACCCCCGGACAGGTCTAAACACCATATATTTT.

The CDR3 loop reads CASSQGEGRETQYF. The CDR3 region has the DNA TGCGCCAGCAGCCAAGGTGAGGGCCGGGAGACCCAGTACTTC. The chain combines TRBV4-1 with TRBJ2-5; tentatively, D is TRBD2 (5 bases). V was pared by 1 base and J by 5 bases, with 11 bases between. This CDR3 comprises 14 residues. The germline gives CDR1 MGHRA, CDR2 YSYEKL.

V and J are TRBV4-1 and TRBJ1-2; 8 nucleotides match TRBD1. The germline V gene encodes CDR1 MGHRA and CDR2 YSYEKL. The ends lost 4 bases at V and 7 bases at J; junction bases unmatched: 8. There are 14 residues in the CDR3. The CDR3 DNA reads as TGCGCCAGCAGCCGTTCCCAGGGGGCGTGTGGCTACACCTTC. This translates into CASSRSQGACGYTF.

CDR3 nucleotides: TGCAGCGTTGAAAGGGCAGGGGGTAGCTATGGCTACACCTTC. Amino acid sequence: CSVERAGGSYGYTF. The chain is built from TRBV29-1 and TRBJ1-2; 7 bases fit TRBD1. This CDR3 has 14 residues. Per the germline V gene, CDR1 is SQVTM and CDR2 is ANQGSEA. With V trimmed by 2 bases and J by 4 bases, 7 bases remained unmatched.

The chain is built from TRBV19 and TRBJ1-2, with D possibly TRBD1 on 6 matching bases. This CDR3 is 15 amino acids long. In germline, CDR1 is LNHDA, CDR2 SQIVND (reference sequence). Trimming stripped 2 bases from V and 1 base from J, with 11 bases between. The CDR3 protein is CASSIRAGDNYGYTF. CDR3 coding DNA: TGTGCCAGTAGTATACGGGCAGGGGATAACTATGGCTACACCTTC. Drawing the rest from reference TRBV19 and TRBJ1-2, the complete variable domain is DGGITQSPKYLFRKEGQNVTLSCEQNLNHDAMYWYRQDPGQGLRLIYYSQIVNDFQKGDIAEGYSVSREKKESFPLTVTSAQKNPTAFYLCASSIRAGDNYGYTFGSGTRLTVV.

V gene TRBV21-1 combines with J gene TRBJ1-5; no check of the table's D call, TRBD1, against the DNA was made. TRBV21-1 represents a pseudogene. The CDR3 covers 18 residues. The CDR3: CASTADTGEVDSNQPQHF. DNA of the CDR3: TGTGCCAGCACCGCAGACACAGGGGAAGTCGACAGCAATCAGCCCCAGCATTTT.

Details on this clone: Other DNA sequences within the sample encode an identical CDR3. This chain connects TRBV4-3 to TRBJ2-1, with D perhaps matching TRBD2 (5 bases). The CDR3 totals 15 residues. Germline V gene data show CDR1 as LGHNA and CDR2 as YSLEER. Trimming took 0 bases from V and 0 from J, leaving 6 bases between them. The CDR3 DNA is TGCGCCAGCAGCCAAGACCGGGGCTCCTACAATGAGCAGTTCTTC. Translating gives CASSQDRGSYNEQFF.

V gene TRBV19 combines with J gene TRBJ2-2; 8 nucleotides line up with TRBD1. V shed 6 bases and J 7 bases; nucleotides not matched to a gene: 19. CDR3 length: 18 residues. CDR1 and CDR2 (germline): LNHDA, SQIVND (reference sequence). The CDR3 DNA reads as TGTGCCAGTAGATGGAGGGCCCTGGACAGGGCGCATGTCGGGGAGCTGTTTTTT. Residues: CASRWRALDRAHVGELFF.

This clone was detected only a few times. The CDR3 region has the DNA TGTGCCAGCAGCCAGAATACGGGGGGCCCTAAGGGCAATGAGCAGTTCTTC. It codes for CASSQNTGGPKGNEQFF. This chain uses TRBV11-3 with TRBJ2-1; D possibly corresponds to TRBD2 (7 bases). V was cut by 5 bases and J by 6 bases, with 23 bases left in between. The CDR3 runs 17 residues. Per the germline V gene, CDR1 is SGHNT and CDR2 is YENEEA.

The rearrangement links TRBV4-2 to TRBJ2-7; 9 bases line up with TRBD2. Looked up from germline, CDR1 is LGHNA and CDR2 is YNFKEQ. The CDR3 loop spans 17 amino acids. The junction had 10 bases not matched to a gene; V was cut back by 1 base and J by 3 bases. CDR3 residues: CASSQVGSGGTNYEQYF. DNA of the CDR3: TGTGCCAGCAGCCAAGTGGGTAGCGGGGGAACCAACTACGAGCAGTACTTC.

This chain uses TRBV7-2 with TRBJ1-2; D call uncertain. The CDR3 runs 14 residues. The ends were cut back, 2 bases at V and 0 bases at J, with 7 bases in the middle. Looked up from germline, CDR1 is SGHTA and CDR2 is FQGNSA. The CDR3 DNA is TGTGCCAGCAGCTTAACCGGGGCTAACTATGGCTACACCTTC. Translation gives CASSLTGANYGYTF.

This clone was counted a single time. This chain joins TRBV27 and TRBJ2-1; TRBD2 matches at 15 bases. Germline trimming cut 3 bases from V and 10 bases from J; bases unmatched to any gene: 4. The CDR3 has 15 amino acids. Germline CDR1 is MNHEY and CDR2 is SMNVEV (reference sequence). The CDR3 sequence is CASSLGLAGGLEQFF. CDR3 nucleotide sequence: TGTGCCAGCAGTTTGGGACTAGCGGGAGGATTAGAGCAGTTCTTC.

V usage is TRBV5-1 and J usage is TRBJ1-2; TRBD1 is a possible D gene (6 bases). Trimming removed 4 bases from V and 3 bases from J, with 10 bases in between. Germline V CDR1 and CDR2: SGHRS, YFSETQ. CDR3 size: 13 residues. DNA of the CDR3: TGCGCCAGCAGCCCACAGGGTGACTATGGCTACACCTTC. Translating gives CASSPQGDYGYTF.

This chain links TRBV29-1 with TRBJ2-7; 7 positions agree with TRBD2. Germline values: CDR1 SQVTM, CDR2 ANQGSEA. V was clipped by 0 bases and J by 6 bases; unmatched bases: 5. CDR3 size: 13 residues. The DNA for the CDR3 is TGCAGCGTTGAAGACTTCAGGGAGGGCGAGCAGTACTTC. As protein: CSVEDFREGEQYF.

V gene TRBV18 combines with J gene TRBJ2-3; 7 bases are a match to TRBD2. V shed 4 bases and J 1 base; nucleotides not matched to a gene: 8. CDR3 length equals 16 residues. Germline CDR1 KGHSH, CDR2 LQKENI. CDR3 region: CASSLSGMGGTDTQYF. The CDR3 DNA sequence: TGTGCCAGCTCACTCAGCGGGATGGGCGGCACAGATACGCAGTATTTT.

With respect to this clone: The same CDR3 also results from other DNA sequences found in this sample. The CDR3 nucleotides are TGTGCCAGTAGTACCAGATGGACTAGCGCGGGGGTTGAGCAGTTCTTC. The encoded protein is CASSTRWTSAGVEQFF. The gene calls are TRBV19 and TRBJ2-1; TRBD2 agrees at 9 bases. The trim removed 4 bases at V and 9 bases at J, leaving 13 bases unmatched. Germline values: CDR1 LNHDA, CDR2 SQIVND (reference sequence). This CDR3 contains 16 residues.

Comments on this clone: At the DNA level, this CDR3 is encoded by other sequences in the same sample as well. V gene TRBV18 combines with J gene TRBJ1-1; D is unresolved. CDR3 length: 13 residues. The V gene lost 3 bases and the J gene lost 1 base, with 6 bases spanning the gap. CDR1 and CDR2 (germline): KGHSH, LQKENI. CDR3 amino acids: CASSPSGNTEAFF. The CDR3 DNA follows: TGTGCCAGCTCACCCTCCGGGAACACTGAAGCTTTCTTT.

As concerns this clone: The junction departs from germline at one end; a sequencing error may be responsible. The V gene is TRBV28, the J gene TRBJ1-4, with 7 bases fitting TRBD1. Germline CDR1 is MDHEN and CDR2 is SYDVKM. The CDR3 runs 14 residues. This chain's CDR3 is CASKEGAGKEKLFF. CDR3 DNA: TGTGCAAGCAAGGAGGGGGCCGGAAAGGAAAAACTGTTTTTT.

The CDR3 DNA reads TGTGCCAGCAGCAGGGACAGGGATCGAGATACGCAGTATTTT. Translation: CASSRDRDRDTQYF. The gene calls are TRBV7-2 and TRBJ2-3; TRBD1 agrees at 9 bases. The CDR3 covers 14 residues. The V gene's germline CDR1 is SGHTA and CDR2 FQGNSA. J gave up 5 bases and V 5 bases, and 5 bases lay outside the gene matches.

The V and J genes are TRBV18 and TRBJ2-2; unclear D gene. Trimming left V 2 bases short and J 2 bases short, with 12 bases between. CDR1 and CDR2 from the germline V gene are KGHSH and LQKENI. The CDR3 sequence is 16 residues long. CDR3 region: CASSPVQSFNTGELFF. The CDR3 nucleotides are TGTGCCAGCTCACCAGTACAGAGCTTCAACACCGGGGAGCTGTTTTTT.

This chain links TRBV18 with TRBJ2-7; 7 bases align to TRBD1. The CDR3 totals 14 residues. The J segment lost 3 bases and the V segment lost 1 base, leaving 3 bases of the junction unmatched. Germline loops: CDR1 KGHSH, CDR2 LQKENI. The CDR3 nucleotides read TGTGCCAGCTCACCACGGACAGGAGACTACGAGCAGTACTTC. Protein: CASSPRTGDYEQYF.

V and J are TRBV27 and TRBJ2-3; 9 nucleotides align to TRBD1. This CDR3 comprises 16 residues. CDR1 is MNHEY and CDR2 is SMNVEV in the germline V gene (reference sequence). With 5 bases clipped from V and 3 bases from J, the junction kept 9 bases outside the gene matches. Here the CDR3 reads CASSRPRDRATDTQYF. The CDR3, as DNA: TGTGCCAGCAGTCGTCCCCGGGACAGGGCGACAGATACGCAGTATTTT.